Below are 16 T cell receptor beta chains sequenced from a single sample in a study of blood T cell repertoires in COVID-19 (TCRdb year 2020). The library relied on the immunoSEQ multiplex PCR assay. The clones in this table, taken by TCRdb from immuneACCESS, are in-frame only. Not every clone is retained; where verified, under half of the shortfall comes from an unresolved V gene, and the cause of the rest is unknown. This sample has roughly 200,000 clones in its table, and 87% of those were observed once. Of the sample, approximately 6.2% is held by the ten largest clones. The sequencing sample was made of peripheral blood. The receptor set was obtained from a man aged 55 to 70 who had recovered from COVID-19.

The rearrangement links TRBV9 to TRBJ1-3; D gene unclear. Trimming cost V 0 bases and J 0 bases, with 16 bases left between them. This CDR3 contains 18 residues. Looked up from germline, CDR1 is SGDLS and CDR2 is YYNGEE. CDR3 sequence reads: CASSVETGGSYSGNTIYF. Here the CDR3 DNA reads TGTGCCAGCAGCGTAGAAACGGGCGGGTCTTACTCTGGAAACACCATATATTTT.

The genes are TRBV7-9 and TRBJ1-2, with no clear D. This CDR3 has 15 amino acids. V lost 0 bases, J lost 8 bases, and 16 bases lay in between. Germline assignment: CDR1 SEHNR and CDR2 FQNEAQ (reference sequence). CDR3 nucleotides: TGTGCCAGCAGCTTAGCTTTCGGATCGACGGGAGGCTACACCTTC. The encoded protein is CASSLAFGSTGGYTF.

This sequence joins TRBV19 and TRBJ2-5, with a possible D match to TRBD2 (6 bases). The CDR3 length is 14 residues. CDR1 is LNHDA, CDR2 SQIVND, per germline (reference sequence). The V and J ends lost 8 bases and 5 bases respectively, with 18 bases between them. CDR3 nucleotide sequence: TGTGCCAGTCAGGCGGGGACCTACGAGGAGACCCAGTACTTC. Translating gives CASQAGTYEETQYF.

V and J are TRBV18 and TRBJ2-7, with 13 positions matching TRBD2. Germline V gene lookup returns CDR1 KGHSH and CDR2 LQKENI. This CDR3 is 16 amino acids long. With 0 bases clipped from V and 9 bases from J, the junction kept 8 bases outside the gene matches. CDR3 bases: TGTGCCAGCTCACCACCAACTAGCGGGAGGGTTGCGCTGCAGTACTTC. Amino acids: CASSPPTSGRVALQYF.

The chain recombines TRBV10-2 with TRBJ1-1, with 8 bases fitting TRBD1. Germline loops: CDR1 WSHSY, CDR2 SAAADI. The CDR3 is made up of 13 amino acids. With 6 bases clipped from V and 1 base from J, the junction kept 1 base outside the gene matches. The CDR3 region has the DNA TGCGCCAGCAGACAGGGGGAGAACACTGAAGCTTTCTTT. This sequence encodes CASRQGENTEAFF.

The rearrangement joins TRBV10-1 to TRBJ1-2; 7 nucleotides align to TRBD1. Trimming at V came to 4 bases and at J to 8 bases, leaving 10 bases not matched to a gene. The V gene's germline CDR1 is WNHNN and CDR2 SYGVQD (reference sequence). This CDR3 is built from 14 residues. The CDR3 region is CASSGEGAVRGYTF. CDR3 nucleotide sequence: TGCGCCAGCAGTGGAGAGGGGGCCGTAAGAGGCTACACCTTC.

The V and J genes are TRBV7-2 and TRBJ1-2; TRBD1 matches 9 bases. V trimming: 4 bases; J trimming: 4 bases; junction bases outside the gene matches: 1. The germline CDR1 and CDR2 sequences are SGHTA and FQGNSA. The CDR3 runs to 13 residues. CDR3 amino acids: CASSSTGGYGYTF. CDR3 nucleotide sequence: TGTGCCAGCAGCTCGACAGGGGGCTATGGCTACACCTTC.

The CDR3 region is CASSLVGTSGANTGELFF. The CDR3 region has the DNA TGTGCCAGCAGCTTAGTTGGGACTAGCGGTGCGAACACCGGGGAGCTGTTTTTT. The J gene is TRBJ2-2, the V gene TRBV7-6; TRBD2 matches 11 bases. The CDR3 totals 18 residues. The germline V gene has CDR1 SGHVS and CDR2 FNYEAQ. J lost 0 bases, V lost 1 base, and 4 bases had no gene match. Complete variable domain (other parts from reference TRBV7-6 and TRBJ2-2): GAGVSQSPRYKVTKRGQDVALRCDPISGHVSLYWYRQALGQGPEFLTYFNYEAQQDKSGLPNDRFSAERPEGSISTLTIQRTEQRDSAMYRCASSLVGTSGANTGELFFGEGSRLTVL.

The chain carries TRBV2 and TRBJ2-1; 10 positions match TRBD2. This CDR3 is built from 14 residues. Per the germline V gene, CDR1 is SNHLY and CDR2 is FYNNEI. V lost 10 bases and J lost 5; bases outside the gene matches: 8. In nucleotides, the CDR3 is TGTGCCACTAGTAGCGGGGGGACCGACAATGAGCAGTTCTTC. Its protein is CATSSGGTDNEQFF.

J is TRBJ2-2 and V is TRBV5-1; TRBD2 matches at 7 bases. Germline V CDR1 and CDR2: SGHRS, YFSETQ. The CDR3 length is 16 residues. V shed 3 bases and J 0 bases; nucleotides not matched to a gene: 5. The CDR3 spells CASSSNGRTNTGELFF. The CDR3 coding sequence is TGCGCCAGCAGCTCTAACGGGAGGACGAACACCGGGGAGCTGTTTTTT. Using reference TRBV5-1 and TRBJ2-2 for the parts outside the CDR3, the full variable domain is KAGVTQTPRYLIKTRGQQVTLSCSPISGHRSVSWYQQTPGQGLQFLFEYFSETQRNKGNFPGRFSGRQFSNSRSEMNVSTLELGDSALYLCASSSNGRTNTGELFFGEGSRLTVL.

This chain uses TRBV18 with TRBJ2-2; TRBD2 agrees at 13 bases. Germline V gene lookup returns CDR1 KGHSH and CDR2 LQKENI. J gave up 0 bases and V 3 bases, and 1 base lay outside the gene matches. The CDR3 extends over 17 amino acids. The CDR3 here is CASSPTSGGTNTGELFF. The CDR3 DNA reads as TGTGCCAGCTCACCGACTAGCGGGGGGACGAACACCGGGGAGCTGTTTTTT.

This chain links TRBV28 with TRBJ1-2, with 7 bases aligning to TRBD1. The germline V gene has CDR1 MDHEN and CDR2 SYDVKM. The CDR3 has 13 amino acids. V lost 6 bases to trimming and J lost 4 bases; unmatched junction nucleotides: 5. The chain's CDR3 is CASRKGALYGYTF. The CDR3 DNA follows: TGTGCCAGCAGGAAGGGGGCCCTCTATGGCTACACCTTC.

The V gene is TRBV14, the J gene TRBJ2-7, with D unresolved. Germline V gives CDR1 SGHDN, CDR2 FVKESK. The ends were cut back, 1 base at V and 2 bases at J, with 12 bases in the middle. CDR3 length: 15 amino acids. The CDR3 reads CASSQVSVPPYEQYF. The DNA for the CDR3 is TGTGCCAGCAGCCAAGTTTCAGTCCCCCCCTACGAGCAGTACTTC.

The chain links TRBV6-2 or TRBV6-3 to TRBJ1-6, with TRBD1 matching 9 bases. Looked up from germline, CDR1 is MNHEY and CDR2 is SVGEGT. The CDR3 has 16 residues. The V gene end was trimmed by 5 bases and the J gene end by 3 bases; junction bases not matched to a gene: 5. CDR3 nucleotide sequence: TGTGCCAGCAGTGAGACAGGGGGAAACTATAATTCACCCCTCCACTTT. It codes for CASSETGGNYNSPLHF.

The CDR3 is CASSFSAGGNQPQHF. Written as DNA, the CDR3 is TGTGCCAGCAGCTTTTCGGCCGGGGGCAATCAGCCCCAGCATTTT. The chain joins TRBV7-9 to TRBJ1-5; no clear D. Germline loops: CDR1 SEHNR, CDR2 FQNEAQ (reference sequence). This CDR3 is 15 amino acids long. V was shortened by 3 bases and J by 2 bases, with 11 bases between the two germline ends.

The chain joins TRBV11-2 to TRBJ2-1; 7 bases map to TRBD1. The CDR3 has 15 residues. After removal of 0 bases from V and 3 bases from J, the junction contained 2 bases not matched to a gene. The germline V gene has CDR1 SGHAT and CDR2 FQNNGV. The CDR3 sequence: CASSLDGDSYNEQFF. As DNA, the CDR3 is TGTGCCAGCAGCTTAGACGGGGACAGCTACAATGAGCAGTTCTTC.